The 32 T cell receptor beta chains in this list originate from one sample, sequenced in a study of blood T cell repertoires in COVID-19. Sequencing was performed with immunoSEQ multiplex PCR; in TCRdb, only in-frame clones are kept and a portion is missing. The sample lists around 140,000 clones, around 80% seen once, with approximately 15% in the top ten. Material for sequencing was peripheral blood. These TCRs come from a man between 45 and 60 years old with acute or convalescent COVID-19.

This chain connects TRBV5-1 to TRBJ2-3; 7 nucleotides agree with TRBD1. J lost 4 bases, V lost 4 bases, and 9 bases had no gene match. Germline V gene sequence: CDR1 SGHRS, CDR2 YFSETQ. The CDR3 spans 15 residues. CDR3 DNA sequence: TGCGCCAGCAGCCCTGGACAGGTTCGACCAGATACGCAGTATTTT. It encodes CASSPGQVRPDTQYF.

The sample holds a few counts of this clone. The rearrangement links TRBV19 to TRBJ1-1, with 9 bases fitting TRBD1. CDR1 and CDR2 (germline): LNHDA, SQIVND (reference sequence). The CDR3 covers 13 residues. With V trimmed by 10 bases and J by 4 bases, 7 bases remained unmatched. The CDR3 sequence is CATDRGSGTEAFF. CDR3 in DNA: TGTGCCACTGACAGGGGGTCGGGCACTGAAGCTTTCTTT.

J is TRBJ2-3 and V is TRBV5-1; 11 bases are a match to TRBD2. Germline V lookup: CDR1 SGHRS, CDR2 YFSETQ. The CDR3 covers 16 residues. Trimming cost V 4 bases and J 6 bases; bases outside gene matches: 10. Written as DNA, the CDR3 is TGCGCCAGCAGCACCGGGGTAGCGGGGGGGCCGGATACGCAGTATTTT. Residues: CASSTGVAGGPDTQYF.

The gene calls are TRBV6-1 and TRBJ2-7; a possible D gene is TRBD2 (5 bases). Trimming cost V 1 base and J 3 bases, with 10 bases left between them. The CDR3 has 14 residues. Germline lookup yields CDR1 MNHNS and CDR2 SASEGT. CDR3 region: CASSEGGSYYEQYV. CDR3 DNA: TGTGCCAGCAGTGAAGGAGGGTCCTACTACGAGCAGTACGTC.

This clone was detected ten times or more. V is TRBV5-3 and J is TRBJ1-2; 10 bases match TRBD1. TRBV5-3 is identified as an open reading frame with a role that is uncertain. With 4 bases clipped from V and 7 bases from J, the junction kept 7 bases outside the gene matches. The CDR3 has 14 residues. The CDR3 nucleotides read TGTGCCAGAAGCAGGGACAGGGGCAGTCTTGGCTACACCTTC. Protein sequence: CARSRDRGSLGYTF.

In DNA, the CDR3 is TGCGCCAGCAGTGAGTCGGGGATTCTAGCCGACGAGCAGTACTTC. This gives the protein CASSESGILADEQYF. The rearrangement joins TRBV10-1 to TRBJ2-7, with D possibly matching TRBD2 (5 bases). The CDR3 covers 15 residues. V was pared by 0 bases and J by 5 bases, with 14 bases between. Germline V gene data show CDR1 as WNHNN and CDR2 as SYGVQD (reference sequence).

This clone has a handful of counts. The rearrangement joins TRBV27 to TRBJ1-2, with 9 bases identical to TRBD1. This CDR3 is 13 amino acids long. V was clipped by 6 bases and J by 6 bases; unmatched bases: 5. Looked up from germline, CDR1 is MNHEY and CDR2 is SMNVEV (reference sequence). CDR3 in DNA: TGTGCCAGCAGAAAGACAGGGGGAGATGGCTACACCTTC. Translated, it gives CASRKTGGDGYTF.

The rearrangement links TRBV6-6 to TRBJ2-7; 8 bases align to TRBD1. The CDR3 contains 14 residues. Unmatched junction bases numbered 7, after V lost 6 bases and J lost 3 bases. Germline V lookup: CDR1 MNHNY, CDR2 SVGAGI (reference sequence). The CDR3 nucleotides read TGTGCCAGCAGCGACAGGGGTAACTACTACGAGCAGTACGTC. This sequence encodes CASSDRGNYYEQYV.

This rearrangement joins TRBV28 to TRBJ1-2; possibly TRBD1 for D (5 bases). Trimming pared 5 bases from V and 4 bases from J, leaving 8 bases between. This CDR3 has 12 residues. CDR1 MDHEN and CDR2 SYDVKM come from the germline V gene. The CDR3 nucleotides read TGTGCCAGCAGTCCAGACAGCTATGGCTACACCTTC. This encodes CASSPDSYGYTF.

CDR3 amino acids: CASSVGGQGQGNEKLFF. For the CDR3, the DNA is TGTGCCAGCAGCGTAGGGGGACAGGGGCAGGGTAATGAAAAACTGTTTTTT. The V call is TRBV9, the J call TRBJ1-4; TRBD1 matches at 10 bases. From germline, CDR1 is SGDLS and CDR2 YYNGEE. Germline trimming cut 0 bases from V and 4 bases from J; bases unmatched to any gene: 6. The CDR3 length is 17 residues.

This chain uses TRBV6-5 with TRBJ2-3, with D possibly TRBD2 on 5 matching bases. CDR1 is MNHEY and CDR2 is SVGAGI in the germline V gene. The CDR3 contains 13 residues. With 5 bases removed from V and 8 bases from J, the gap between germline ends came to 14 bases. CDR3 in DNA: TGTGCCAGCAGTACGGGGTCGCGGGCTACGCAGTATTTT. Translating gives CASSTGSRATQYF.

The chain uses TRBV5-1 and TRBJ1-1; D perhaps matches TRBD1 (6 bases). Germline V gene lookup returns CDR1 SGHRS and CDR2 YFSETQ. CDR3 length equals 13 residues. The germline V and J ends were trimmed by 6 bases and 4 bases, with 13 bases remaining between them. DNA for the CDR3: TGCGCCAGCAAGGTCCAAGGGGGCACTGAAGCTTTCTTT. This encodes CASKVQGGTEAFF.

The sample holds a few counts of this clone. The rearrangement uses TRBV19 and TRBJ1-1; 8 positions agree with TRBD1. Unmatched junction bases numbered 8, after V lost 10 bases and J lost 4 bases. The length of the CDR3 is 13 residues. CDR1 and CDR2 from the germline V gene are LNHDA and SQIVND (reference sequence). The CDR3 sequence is CAIRQGLGTEAFF. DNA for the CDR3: TGTGCCATCAGACAGGGGCTGGGCACTGAAGCTTTCTTT.

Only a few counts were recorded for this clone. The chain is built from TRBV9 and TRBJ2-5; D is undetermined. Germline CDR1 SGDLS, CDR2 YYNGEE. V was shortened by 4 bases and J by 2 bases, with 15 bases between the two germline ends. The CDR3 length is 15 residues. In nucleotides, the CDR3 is TGTGCCAGCAGCTACACGACTGTCCCTCAAGAGACCCAGTACTTC. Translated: CASSYTTVPQETQYF.

This CDR3 reads CASSIFTGEGAFF. CDR3 nucleotides: TGTGCCAGTAGTATTTTCACAGGTGAAGGAGCTTTCTTT. This sequence joins TRBV19 and TRBJ1-1; D possibly corresponds to TRBD1 (5 bases). Looked up from germline, CDR1 is LNHDA and CDR2 is SQIVND (reference sequence). This CDR3 is built from 13 residues. The V end lost 3 bases, the J end lost 10 bases, and 15 bases lay between the germline ends.

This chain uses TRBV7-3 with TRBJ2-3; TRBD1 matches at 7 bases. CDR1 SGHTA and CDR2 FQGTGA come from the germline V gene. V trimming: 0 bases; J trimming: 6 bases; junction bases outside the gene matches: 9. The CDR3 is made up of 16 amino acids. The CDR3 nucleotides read TGTGCCAGCAGCTTAACCTCTGTCAGGGGGTTGGATACGCAGTATTTT. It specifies CASSLTSVRGLDTQYF.

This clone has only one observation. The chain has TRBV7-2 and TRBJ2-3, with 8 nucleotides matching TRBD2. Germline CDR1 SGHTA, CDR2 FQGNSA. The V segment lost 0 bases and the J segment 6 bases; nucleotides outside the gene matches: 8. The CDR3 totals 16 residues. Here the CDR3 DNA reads TGTGCCAGCAGCTTAGCGCCAGCGGGGGTTCTTGATACGCAGTATTTT. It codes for CASSLAPAGVLDTQYF.

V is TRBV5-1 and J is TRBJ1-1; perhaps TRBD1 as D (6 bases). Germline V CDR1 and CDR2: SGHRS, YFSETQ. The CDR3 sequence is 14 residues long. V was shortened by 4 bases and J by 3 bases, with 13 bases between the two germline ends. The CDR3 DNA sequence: TGCGCCAGCAGCAACTCAGGGGCTTACACTGAAGCTTTCTTT. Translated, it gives CASSNSGAYTEAFF.

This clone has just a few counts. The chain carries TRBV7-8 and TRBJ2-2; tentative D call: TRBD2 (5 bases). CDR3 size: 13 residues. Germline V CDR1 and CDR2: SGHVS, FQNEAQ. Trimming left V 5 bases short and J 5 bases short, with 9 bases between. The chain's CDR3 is CASSLSGTGELFF. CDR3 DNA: TGTGCCAGCAGCCTCAGCGGTACCGGGGAGCTGTTTTTT.

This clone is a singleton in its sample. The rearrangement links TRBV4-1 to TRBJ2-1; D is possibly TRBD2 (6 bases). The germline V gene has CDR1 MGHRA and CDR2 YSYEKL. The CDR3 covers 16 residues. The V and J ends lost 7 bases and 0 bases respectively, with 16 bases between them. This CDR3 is CASNVEAGSSYNEQFF. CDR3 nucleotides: TGCGCCAGCAACGTCGAAGCGGGCAGCTCCTACAATGAGCAGTTCTTC.

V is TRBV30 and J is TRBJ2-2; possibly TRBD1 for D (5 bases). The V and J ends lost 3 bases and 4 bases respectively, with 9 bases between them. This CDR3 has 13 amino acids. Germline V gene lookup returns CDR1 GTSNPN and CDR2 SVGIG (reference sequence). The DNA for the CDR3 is TGTGCCTGGAGCAGGGTTGGCACCGGGGAGCTGTTTTTT. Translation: CAWSRVGTGELFF. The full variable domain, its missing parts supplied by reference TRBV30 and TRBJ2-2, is SQTIHQWPATLVQPVGSPLSLECTVEGTSNPNLYWYRQAAGRGLQLLFYSVGIGQISSEVPQNLSASRPQDRQFILSSKKLLLSDSGFYLCAWSRVGTGELFFGEGSRLTVL.

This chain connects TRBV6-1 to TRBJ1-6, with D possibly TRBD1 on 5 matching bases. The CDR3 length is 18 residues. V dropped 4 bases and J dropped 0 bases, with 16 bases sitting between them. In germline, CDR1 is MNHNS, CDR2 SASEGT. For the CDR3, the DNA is TGTGCCAGCAGTGCCCCGCCGACAGCTAGCTCCTATAATTCACCCCTCCACTTT. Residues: CASSAPPTASSYNSPLHF.

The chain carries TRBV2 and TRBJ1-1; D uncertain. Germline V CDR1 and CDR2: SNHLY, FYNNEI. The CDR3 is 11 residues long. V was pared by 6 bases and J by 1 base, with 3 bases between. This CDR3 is CASRRNTEAFF. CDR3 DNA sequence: TGTGCCAGCAGGAGGAACACTGAAGCTTTCTTT.

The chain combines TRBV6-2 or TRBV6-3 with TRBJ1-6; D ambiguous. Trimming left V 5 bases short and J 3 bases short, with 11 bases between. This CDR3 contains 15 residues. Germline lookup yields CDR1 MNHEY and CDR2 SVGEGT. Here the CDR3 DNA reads TGTGCCAGCAGTGACGGACTTGACTATAATTCACCCCTCCACTTT. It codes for CASSDGLDYNSPLHF.

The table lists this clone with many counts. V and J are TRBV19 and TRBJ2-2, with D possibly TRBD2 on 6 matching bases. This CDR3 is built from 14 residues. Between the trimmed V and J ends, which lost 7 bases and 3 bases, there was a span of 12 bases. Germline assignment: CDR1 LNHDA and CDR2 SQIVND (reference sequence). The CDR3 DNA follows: TGTGCCAGTACTCCGGACTATTACACCGGGGAGCTGTTTTTT. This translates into CASTPDYYTGELFF. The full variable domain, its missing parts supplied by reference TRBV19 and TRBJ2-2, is DGGITQSPKYLFRKEGQNVTLSCEQNLNHDAMYWYRQDPGQGLRLIYYSQIVNDFQKGDIAEGYSVSREKKESFPLTVTSAQKNPTAFYLCASTPDYYTGELFFGEGSRLTVL.

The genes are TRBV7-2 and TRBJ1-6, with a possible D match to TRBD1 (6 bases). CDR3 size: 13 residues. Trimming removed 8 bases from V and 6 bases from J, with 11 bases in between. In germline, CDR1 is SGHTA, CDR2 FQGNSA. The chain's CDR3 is CASGPDSNSPLHF. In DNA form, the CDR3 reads TGTGCCAGCGGTCCGGACAGTAATTCACCCCTCCACTTT.

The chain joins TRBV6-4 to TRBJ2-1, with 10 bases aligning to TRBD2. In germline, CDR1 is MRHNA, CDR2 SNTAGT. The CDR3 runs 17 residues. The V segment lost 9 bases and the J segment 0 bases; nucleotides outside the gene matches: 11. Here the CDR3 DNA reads TGTGCCAGACTACCGGGACTAGCGACCAGCTCCTACAATGAGCAGTTCTTC. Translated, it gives CARLPGLATSSYNEQFF.

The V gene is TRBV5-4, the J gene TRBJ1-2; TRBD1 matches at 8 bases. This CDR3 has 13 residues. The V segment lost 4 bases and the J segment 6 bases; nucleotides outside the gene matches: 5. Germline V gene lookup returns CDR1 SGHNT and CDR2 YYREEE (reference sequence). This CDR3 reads CASSVDRDDGYTF. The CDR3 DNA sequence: TGTGCCAGCAGCGTGGACAGGGATGATGGCTACACCTTC.

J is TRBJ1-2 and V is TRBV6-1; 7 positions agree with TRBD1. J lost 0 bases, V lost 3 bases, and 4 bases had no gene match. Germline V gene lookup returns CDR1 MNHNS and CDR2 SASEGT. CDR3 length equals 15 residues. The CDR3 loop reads CASSDATGTNYGYTF. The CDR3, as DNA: TGTGCCAGCAGTGATGCGACAGGGACTAACTATGGCTACACCTTC.

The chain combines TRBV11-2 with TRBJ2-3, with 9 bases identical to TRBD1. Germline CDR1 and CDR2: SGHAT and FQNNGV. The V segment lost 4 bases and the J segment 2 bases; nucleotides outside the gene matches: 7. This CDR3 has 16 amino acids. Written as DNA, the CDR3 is TGTGCCAGCAGCTCCGGGACAGGGAGGGTCACAGATACGCAGTATTTT. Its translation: CASSSGTGRVTDTQYF. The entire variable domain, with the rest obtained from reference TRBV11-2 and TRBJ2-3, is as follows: EAGVAQSPRYKIIEKRQSVAFWCNPISGHATLYWYQQILGQGPKLLIQFQNNGVVDDSQLPKDRFSAERLKGVDSTLKIQPAKLEDSAVYLCASSSGTGRVTDTQYFGPGTRLTVL.

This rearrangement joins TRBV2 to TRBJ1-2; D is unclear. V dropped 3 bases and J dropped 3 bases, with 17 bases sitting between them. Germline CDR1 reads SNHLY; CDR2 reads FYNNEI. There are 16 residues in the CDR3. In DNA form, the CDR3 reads TGTGCCAGCAGTGATGAACCGCTCCTCCGGGACTATGGCTACACCTTC. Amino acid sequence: CASSDEPLLRDYGYTF.

CDR3 DNA: TGTGCCAGCAGCGGACAGAGCAATCAGCCCCAGCATTTT. This translates into CASSGQSNQPQHF. V is TRBV7-9 and J is TRBJ1-5, with D possibly being TRBD1 (6 bases). CDR1 SEHNR and CDR2 FQNEAQ come from the germline V gene (reference sequence). The CDR3 length is 13 residues. V lost 5 bases, J lost 1 base, and 6 bases lay in between. The full variable domain, with the rest looked up from reference TRBV7-9 and TRBJ1-5, is DTGVSQNPRHKITKRGQNVTFRCDPISEHNRLYWYRQTLGQGPEFLTYFQNEAQLEKSRLLSDRFSAERPKGSFSTLEIQRTEQGDSAMYLCASSGQSNQPQHFGDGTRLSIL.